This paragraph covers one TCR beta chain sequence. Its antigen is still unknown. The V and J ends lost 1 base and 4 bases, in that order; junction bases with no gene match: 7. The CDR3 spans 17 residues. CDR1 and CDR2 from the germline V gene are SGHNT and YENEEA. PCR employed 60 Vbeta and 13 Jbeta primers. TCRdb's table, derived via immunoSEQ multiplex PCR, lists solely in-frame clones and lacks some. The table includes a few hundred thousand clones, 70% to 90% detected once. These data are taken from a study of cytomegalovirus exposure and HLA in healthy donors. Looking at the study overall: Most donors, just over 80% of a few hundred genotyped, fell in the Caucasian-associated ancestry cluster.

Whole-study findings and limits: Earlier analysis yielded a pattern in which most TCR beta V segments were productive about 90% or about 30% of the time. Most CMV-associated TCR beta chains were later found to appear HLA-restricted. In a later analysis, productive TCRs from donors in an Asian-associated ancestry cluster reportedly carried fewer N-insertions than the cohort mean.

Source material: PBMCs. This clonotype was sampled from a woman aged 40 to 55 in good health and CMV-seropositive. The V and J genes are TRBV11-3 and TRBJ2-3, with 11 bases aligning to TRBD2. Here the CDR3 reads CASSLGHSGRASDTQYF. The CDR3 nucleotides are TGTGCCAGCAGCTTAGGTCATAGCGGGAGGGCCTCAGATACGCAGTATTTT.